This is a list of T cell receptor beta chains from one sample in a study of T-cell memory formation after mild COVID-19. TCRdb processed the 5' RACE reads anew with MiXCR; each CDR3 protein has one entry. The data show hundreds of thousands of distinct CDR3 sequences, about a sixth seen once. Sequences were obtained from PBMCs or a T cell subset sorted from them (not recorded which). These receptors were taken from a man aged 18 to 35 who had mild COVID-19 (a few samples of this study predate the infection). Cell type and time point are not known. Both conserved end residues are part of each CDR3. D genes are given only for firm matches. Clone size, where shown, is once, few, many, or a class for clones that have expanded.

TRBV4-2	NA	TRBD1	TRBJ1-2	CASSHLDRDNYGYTF	TGTGCCAGCAGCCACCTAGACAGGGATAACTATGGCTACACCTTC
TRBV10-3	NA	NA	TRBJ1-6	CAISDRFPGEVNSPLHF	TGTGCCATCAGTGATCGGTTTCCTGGGGAGGTAAATTCACCCCTCCACTTT
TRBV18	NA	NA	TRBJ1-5	CASSQNRDYSNQPQHF	TGTGCCAGCTCACAAAACAGGGATTATAGCAATCAGCCCCAGCATTTT
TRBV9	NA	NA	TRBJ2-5	CASSAPGGETQYF	TGTGCCAGCAGCGCGCCAGGAGGGGAGACCCAGTACTTC
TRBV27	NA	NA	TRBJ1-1	CASSLFPGKVGTEAFF	TGTGCCAGCAGTTTATTCCCGGGGAAGGTCGGGACTGAAGCTTTCTTT
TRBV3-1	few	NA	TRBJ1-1	CASSQVPEGAFF	TGTGCCAGCAGCCAAGTCCCGGAGGGGGCTTTCTTT
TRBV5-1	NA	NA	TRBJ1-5	CASSTQSGDQPQHF	TGCGCCAGCAGCACCCAGTCCGGGGATCAGCCCCAGCATTTT
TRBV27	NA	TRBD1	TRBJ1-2	CASSFSTGASYGYTF	TGTGCCAGCAGTTTTTCGACAGGGGCTAGTTATGGCTACACCTTC
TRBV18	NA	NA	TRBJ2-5	CASSPSSPRAETQYF	TGTGCCAGCTCACCGTCGTCGCCGAGGGCGGAGACCCAGTACTTC
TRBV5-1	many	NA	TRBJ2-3	CASSPGRGNTDTQYF	TGCGCCAGCAGCCCGGGACGGGGGAACACAGATACGCAGTATTTT
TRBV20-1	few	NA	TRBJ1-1	CRIDDAEAFF	TGCAGAATAGACGACGCTGAAGCTTTCTTT